Each of the 28 T cell receptor beta chains below was sequenced from the same sample in a study of blood T cell repertoires in COVID-19. Measured with immunoSEQ multiplex PCR; TCRdb has only the in-frame clones, and not every one. The profile covers about 400,000 clones, with 65% to 90% appearing a single time and roughly 6.6% taken by the ten largest. Sequencing was done on a sample of peripheral blood. These receptors all stem from a woman in her fifties or sixties with COVID-19, enrolled during active disease.

The chain is built from TRBV19 and TRBJ1-1; D perhaps matches TRBD1 (6 bases). The CDR3 sequence is 15 residues long. Per the germline V gene, CDR1 is LNHDA and CDR2 is SQIVND (reference sequence). Trimming shortened V by 1 base and J by 5 bases, and 14 bases separated the two germline ends. CDR3: CASSIVWNRETEAFF. The DNA for the CDR3 is TGTGCCAGTAGTATAGTGTGGAACAGGGAAACTGAAGCTTTCTTT.

The V call is TRBV7-3, the J call TRBJ1-1; D is ambiguous. The CDR3 extends over 13 amino acids. Germline V CDR1 and CDR2: SGHTA, FQGTGA. The germline V and J ends were trimmed by 0 bases and 1 base, with 3 bases remaining between them. The CDR3 nucleotides are TGTGCCAGCAGCTTAACGCGGAACACTGAAGCTTTCTTT. It codes for CASSLTRNTEAFF.

Turning to this clone: The junction departs from germline at one end; a sequencing error may be responsible. CDR3 amino acids: CASSESGQHFYMNTEAFF. As DNA, the CDR3 is TGCGCCAGCAGTGAATCGGGACAGCATTTTTACATGAACACTGAAGCTTTCTTT. This chain uses TRBV23-1 with TRBJ1-1, with 7 bases matching TRBD1. TRBV23-1 is an open reading frame whose function is uncertain. The CDR3 contains 18 residues.

This clone was found a few times. CDR3 region: CASSLSGTLASYEQYF. CDR3 bases: TGTGCCAGCAGCTTGTCCGGGACACTCGCATCCTACGAGCAGTACTTC. This sequence joins TRBV5-6 and TRBJ2-7; tentative D call: TRBD1 (6 bases). In germline, CDR1 is SGHDT, CDR2 YYEEEE. The ends were cut back, 1 base at V and 1 base at J, with 15 bases in the middle. The CDR3 has 16 residues.

The chain employs TRBV19 and TRBJ1-4; D remains unclear. CDR1 is LNHDA and CDR2 is SQIVND in the germline V gene (reference sequence). V was trimmed by 6 bases and J by 7 bases, leaving 12 bases between them. CDR3 size: 13 residues. CDR3 loop: CASRIWSREKLFF. CDR3 DNA: TGTGCCAGTAGAATTTGGTCGCGTGAAAAACTGTTTTTT.

The chain has TRBV11-2 and TRBJ1-2; weak D call: TRBD1 (5 bases). The CDR3 has 14 residues. Germline lookup yields CDR1 SGHAT and CDR2 FQNNGV. The V and J ends lost 0 bases and 3 bases respectively, with 8 bases between them. The CDR3 DNA follows: TGTGCCAGCAGCTTAGATCCAGGGTACTATGGCTACACCTTC. This gives the protein CASSLDPGYYGYTF.

The chain carries TRBV4-1 and TRBJ1-1, with D tentatively TRBD1 (6 bases). The CDR3 has 15 amino acids. The germline CDR1 and CDR2 sequences are MGHRA and YSYEKL. The germline V and J ends were trimmed by 8 bases and 4 bases, with 20 bases remaining between them. The CDR3 protein is CASRPVLLQGTEAFF. CDR3 in DNA: TGCGCCAGCCGCCCCGTTTTGCTACAGGGCACTGAAGCTTTCTTT.

V and J are TRBV18 and TRBJ1-2; 8 bases agree with TRBD1. Germline V lookup: CDR1 KGHSH, CDR2 LQKENI. V dropped 3 bases and J dropped 6; count of bases not matched to a gene: 9. The CDR3 loop spans 15 amino acids. The CDR3 loop reads CASSPLDRARNGYTF. The DNA for the CDR3 is TGTGCCAGCTCACCTCTGGACAGGGCCAGGAATGGCTACACCTTC.

The rearrangement joins TRBV12-3 or TRBV12-4 to TRBJ2-7; D may be TRBD1 (5 bases). The CDR3 contains 13 residues. V shed 1 base and J shed 5 bases, with 9 bases lying between them. For the CDR3, the DNA is TGTGCCAGCAGTTTAGACAGACAGAACGAGCAGTACTTC. Its protein is CASSLDRQNEQYF.

V and J are TRBV3-1 (or the pseudogene TRBV3-2) and TRBJ1-3; 8 bases align to TRBD1. Germline-derived CDR1 and CDR2 are LGHDT and YNNKEL (reference sequence). J gave up 0 bases and V 0 bases, and 4 bases lay outside the gene matches. This CDR3 has 17 amino acids. CDR3 region: CASSQDWGTGSGNTIYF. The CDR3 coding sequence is TGTGCCAGCAGCCAAGATTGGGGGACAGGCTCTGGAAACACCATATATTTT.

This chain uses TRBV5-1 with TRBJ1-4; D is perhaps TRBD1 (6 bases). Trimming left V 4 bases short and J 3 bases short, with 16 bases between. The CDR3 runs to 16 residues. Germline V gene sequence: CDR1 SGHRS, CDR2 YFSETQ. DNA for the CDR3: TGCGCCAGCAGCCCCCATTTTAAGGGGGCTAATGAAAAACTGTTTTTT. This encodes CASSPHFKGANEKLFF. Full variable domain (outside the CDR3, taken from reference TRBV5-1 and TRBJ1-4): KAGVTQTPRYLIKTRGQQVTLSCSPISGHRSVSWYQQTPGQGLQFLFEYFSETQRNKGNFPGRFSGRQFSNSRSEMNVSTLELGDSALYLCASSPHFKGANEKLFFGSGTQLSVL.

DNA for the CDR3: TGTGCCAGCACTTGGGGCTTCCTTAATTCACCCCTCCACTTT. It specifies CASTWGFLNSPLHF. V gene TRBV6-5 combines with J gene TRBJ1-6; D is perhaps TRBD1 (5 bases). The CDR3 spans 14 residues. Germline CDR1 reads MNHEY; CDR2 reads SVGAGI. The V gene lost 7 bases and the J gene lost 6 bases, with 13 bases spanning the gap.

V and J are TRBV18 and TRBJ2-7; unclear D gene. V lost 2 bases and J 6 bases, leaving 8 bases between the germline ends. The CDR3 has 12 residues. CDR1 is KGHSH and CDR2 is LQKENI in the germline V gene. CDR3 nucleotides: TGTGCCAGCTCACCAGGTTCACTCGAGCAGTACTTC. Protein sequence: CASSPGSLEQYF.

This clone was counted a few times. The chain has TRBV2 and TRBJ1-6; no clear D gene. The V end was cut by 7 bases, the J end by 0 bases, with 13 bases between. CDR3 length: 16 residues. The germline gives CDR1 SNHLY, CDR2 FYNNEI. This CDR3 is CASTDPVSSYNSPLHF. Here the CDR3 DNA reads TGTGCCAGCACTGACCCCGTGAGCTCCTATAATTCACCCCTCCACTTT.

The chain joins TRBV27 to TRBJ1-2; 8 bases align to TRBD1. The ends lost 7 bases at V and 8 bases at J; junction bases unmatched: 15. CDR1 and CDR2 (germline): MNHEY, SMNVEV (reference sequence). The CDR3 loop spans 15 amino acids. CDR3 sequence reads: CASTLGPGGVGGYTF. CDR3 coding DNA: TGTGCCAGCACCCTTGGGCCAGGGGGCGTCGGGGGCTACACCTTC.

This clone was detected once. J is TRBJ1-1 and V is TRBV5-1, with D unclear. Germline values: CDR1 SGHRS, CDR2 YFSETQ. The CDR3 sequence is 13 residues long. Trimming cost V 2 bases and J 0 bases, with 5 bases left between them. CDR3 loop: CASSLEVNTEAFF. The CDR3 DNA reads as TGCGCCAGCAGCTTAGAGGTGAACACTGAAGCTTTCTTT. Full variable domain (missing parts from reference TRBV5-1 and TRBJ1-1): KAGVTQTPRYLIKTRGQQVTLSCSPISGHRSVSWYQQTPGQGLQFLFEYFSETQRNKGNFPGRFSGRQFSNSRSEMNVSTLELGDSALYLCASSLEVNTEAFFGQGTRLTVV.

This rearrangement joins TRBV30 to TRBJ2-5; TRBD2 matches 11 bases. This CDR3 spans 16 amino acids. The J segment lost 5 bases and the V segment lost 0 bases, leaving 8 bases of the junction unmatched. In germline, CDR1 is GTSNPN, CDR2 SVGIG (reference sequence). CDR3 amino acids: CAWSVIAGGSGETQYF. In nucleotides, the CDR3 is TGTGCCTGGAGTGTAATAGCGGGGGGGTCTGGGGAGACCCAGTACTTC.

The chain joins TRBV6-5 to TRBJ1-1; TRBD1 matches 10 bases. The CDR3 covers 14 residues. V was pared by 2 bases and J by 5 bases, with 2 bases of the junction left unmatched. Germline CDR1 and CDR2: MNHEY and SVGAGI. The CDR3 coding sequence is TGTGCCAGCAGTTACCAGGACAGGGGGACTGAAGCTTTCTTT. Residues: CASSYQDRGTEAFF.

The chain links TRBV7-9 to TRBJ1-1, with 7 bases fitting TRBD1. V lost 5 bases to trimming and J lost 3 bases; unmatched junction nucleotides: 3. The CDR3 is made up of 13 amino acids. Germline CDR1 is SEHNR and CDR2 is FQNEAQ (reference sequence). The CDR3 loop reads CASSGQGDTEAFF. CDR3 coding DNA: TGTGCCAGCAGCGGGCAGGGGGACACTGAAGCTTTCTTT. The variable domain in full, with the rest retrieved from reference TRBV7-9 and TRBJ1-1, is DTGVSQNPRHKITKRGQNVTFRCDPISEHNRLYWYRQTLGQGPEFLTYFQNEAQLEKSRLLSDRFSAERPKGSFSTLEIQRTEQGDSAMYLCASSGQGDTEAFFGQGTRLTVV.

The chain couples TRBV15 to TRBJ2-7; weak D call: TRBD1 (7 bases). The germline V gene has CDR1 LNHNV and CDR2 YYDKDF (reference sequence). The CDR3 spans 17 residues. V was trimmed by 4 bases and J by 2 bases, leaving 21 bases between them. CDR3 residues: CATSTGTPWDSTYEQYF. The CDR3 coding sequence is TGTGCCACCAGCACGGGGACTCCTTGGGACAGCACCTACGAGCAGTACTTC. Supplemented by reference TRBV15 and TRBJ2-7, the full variable domain reads DAMVIQNPRYQVTQFGKPVTLSCSQTLNHNVMYWYQQKSSQAPKLLFHYYDKDFNNEADTPDNFQSRRPNTSFCFLDIRSPGLGDTAMYLCATSTGTPWDSTYEQYFGPGTRLTVT.

This chain links TRBV11-3 with TRBJ2-4; TRBD1 matches 7 bases. Germline values: CDR1 SGHNT, CDR2 YENEEA. This CDR3 spans 16 amino acids. J gave up 3 bases and V 6 bases, and 11 bases lay outside the gene matches. The CDR3 reads CASSSPPGQNKNIQYF. CDR3 DNA sequence: TGTGCCAGCAGTTCTCCGCCGGGACAGAACAAAAACATTCAGTACTTC. The full variable domain, in which reference TRBV11-3 and TRBJ2-4 provide the parts outside the CDR3, is EAGVVQSPRYKIIEKKQPVAFWCNPISGHNTLYWYLQNLGQGPELLIRYENEEAVDDSQLPKDRFSAERLKGVDSTLKIQPAELGDSAVYLCASSSPPGQNKNIQYFGAGTRLSVL.

This chain's CDR3 is CASSQFLADNQPQHF. The CDR3 coding sequence is TGTGCCAGCAGCCAATTCCTTGCGGACAATCAGCCCCAGCATTTT. J is TRBJ1-5 and V is TRBV4-2, with D unresolved. Germline V gives CDR1 LGHNA, CDR2 YNFKEQ. The length of the CDR3 is 15 residues. V lost 2 bases, J lost 3 bases, and 11 bases lay in between.

This clone was counted a single time. The genes are TRBV7-9 and TRBJ2-1; maybe TRBD2 (6 bases). CDR1 and CDR2 (germline): SEHNR, FQNEAQ (reference sequence). With 6 bases removed from V and 2 bases from J, the gap between germline ends came to 11 bases. The CDR3 consists of 14 residues. CDR3 coding DNA: TGTGCCAGCAGACGTAGCGGAACCTACAATGAGCAGTTCTTC. Translation gives CASRRSGTYNEQFF.

This sequence joins TRBV5-5 and TRBJ2-6; unclear D gene. CDR1 and CDR2 (germline): SGHKS, YYEKEE (reference sequence). The ends were cut back, 1 base at V and 2 bases at J, with 7 bases in the middle. The CDR3 totals 15 residues. The CDR3 nucleotides read TGTGCCAGCAGCTTGAGAGGCACTGGGGCCAACGTCCTGACTTTC. Translating it yields CASSLRGTGANVLTF. Full variable domain (rest looked up from reference TRBV5-5 and TRBJ2-6): DAGVTQSPTHLIKTRGQQVTLRCSPISGHKSVSWYQQVLGQGPQFIFQYYEKEERGRGNFPDRFSARQFPNYSSELNVNALLLGDSALYLCASSLRGTGANVLTFGAGSRLTVL.

The V and J genes are TRBV27 and TRBJ2-6; tentative D call: TRBD2 (5 bases). The germline V gene has CDR1 MNHEY and CDR2 SMNVEV (reference sequence). The CDR3 is 17 residues long. The V end lost 0 bases, the J end lost 0 bases, and 9 bases lay between the germline ends. CDR3 in DNA: TGTGCCAGCAGTTTATCCCTAGCCCTCTCTGGGGCCAACGTCCTGACTTTC. Its translation: CASSLSLALSGANVLTF.

A few counts support this clone. The chain has TRBV5-3 and TRBJ2-3; the match to TRBD2 covers 12 bases. TRBV5-3 counts as an open reading frame of uncertain function. After removal of 4 bases from V and 1 base from J, the junction contained 7 bases not matched to a gene. The CDR3 length is 17 residues. The CDR3 sequence is CARSPYGLAGCTDTQYF. DNA of the CDR3: TGTGCCAGAAGCCCTTATGGACTAGCGGGGTGCACAGATACGCAGTATTTT.

The chain recombines TRBV12-2 with TRBJ2-2; the listed D gene, TRBD1, was not tested against the DNA. TRBV12-2 is flagged as a pseudogene. CDR3 size: 16 residues. The CDR3: CASRLRTAQNTGELFF. CDR3 in DNA: TGTGCAAGTCGCTTACGGACAGCTCAGAACACCGGGGAGCTGTTTTTT.

The chain employs TRBV5-1 and TRBJ2-5; TRBD2 agrees at 10 bases. CDR1 is SGHRS, CDR2 YFSETQ, per germline. V trimming: 3 bases; J trimming: 5 bases; junction bases outside the gene matches: 7. This CDR3 is built from 15 residues. The CDR3 protein is CASSWAGTSEETQYF. The CDR3 nucleotides read TGCGCCAGCAGCTGGGCCGGGACTAGCGAGGAGACCCAGTACTTC. Together with reference TRBV5-1 and TRBJ2-5, the CDR3 gives the full variable domain: KAGVTQTPRYLIKTRGQQVTLSCSPISGHRSVSWYQQTPGQGLQFLFEYFSETQRNKGNFPGRFSGRQFSNSRSEMNVSTLELGDSALYLCASSWAGTSEETQYFGPGTRLLVL.